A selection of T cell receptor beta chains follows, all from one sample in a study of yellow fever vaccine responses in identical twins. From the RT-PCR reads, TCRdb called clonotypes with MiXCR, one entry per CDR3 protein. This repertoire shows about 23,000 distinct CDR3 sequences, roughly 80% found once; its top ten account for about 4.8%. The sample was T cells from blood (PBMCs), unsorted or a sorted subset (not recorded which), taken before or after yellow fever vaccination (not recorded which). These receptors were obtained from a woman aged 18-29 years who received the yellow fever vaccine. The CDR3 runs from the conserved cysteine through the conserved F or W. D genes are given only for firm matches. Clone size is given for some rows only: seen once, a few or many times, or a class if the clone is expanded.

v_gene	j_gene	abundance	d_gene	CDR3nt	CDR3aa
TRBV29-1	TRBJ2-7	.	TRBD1	TGCAGCGTTGAGGCGAAAGGACAGGTCGTAAGTATCTACGAGCAGTACTTC	CSVEAKGQVVSIYEQYF
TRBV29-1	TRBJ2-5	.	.	TGCACCACAGAACGTCGGCAGGGAGAAGAGACCCAGTACTTC	CTTERRQGEETQYF
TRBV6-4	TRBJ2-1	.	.	TGTGCCAGCAGTGACTCCGTGAATGAGCAGTTCTTC	CASSDSVNEQFF
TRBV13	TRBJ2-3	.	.	TGTGCCAGCAGACACAGCACAGATACGCAGTATTTT	CASRHSTDTQYF
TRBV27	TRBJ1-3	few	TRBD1	TGTGCCAGCAGGGGACAGGGCACTGGAAACACCATATATTTT	CASRGQGTGNTIYF
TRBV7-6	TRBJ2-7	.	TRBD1	TGTGCCAGCAGCCTAAACACCGGGACAGGGACCCCCTACGAGCAGTACTTC	CASSLNTGTGTPYEQYF
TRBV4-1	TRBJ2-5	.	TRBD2	TGCGCCAGCAGCCAAGATTGGGCTAGCGGGACTAAGACCCAGTACTTC	CASSQDWASGTKTQYF
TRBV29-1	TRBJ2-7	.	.	TGCAGCGTCGAGGAGAACTACGAGCAGTACTTC	CSVEENYEQYF
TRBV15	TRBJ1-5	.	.	TGTGCCACCAGCAGAGATTACGCAGGCCAGCCCCAGCATTTT	CATSRDYAGQPQHF
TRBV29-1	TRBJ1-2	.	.	TGCAGCGTTGAACGGGCCGAGGGGTATGGCTACACCTTC	CSVERAEGYGYTF
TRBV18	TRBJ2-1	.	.	TGTGCCAGCTCACCGAACCTAGGTGACTACAATGAGCAGTTCTTC	CASSPNLGDYNEQFF
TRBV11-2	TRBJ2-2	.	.	TGTGCCAGCAGCTTAGAAGTTGGCGGAACAAACACCGGGGAGCTGTTTTTT	CASSLEVGGTNTGELFF
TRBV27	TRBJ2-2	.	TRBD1	TGTGCCAGCAGGACAGGGGTTAACACCGGGGAGCTGTTTTTT	CASRTGVNTGELFF
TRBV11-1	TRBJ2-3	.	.	TGTGCCAGCAGCTTAGACAGTTACCGAGATACGCAGTATTTT	CASSLDSYRDTQYF
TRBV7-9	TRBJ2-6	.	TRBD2	TGTGCCAGCAGCCTCCCGGGAGGTGGGGCCAACGTCCTGACTTTC	CASSLPGGGANVLTF
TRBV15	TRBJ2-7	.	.	TGTGCCACCAGCAACGGACCCTACGAGCAGTACTTC	CATSNGPYEQYF
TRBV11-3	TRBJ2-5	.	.	TGTGCCAGCAGCTCCCCCTTGGGGGCGAGAGAGACCCAGTACTTC	CASSSPLGARETQYF
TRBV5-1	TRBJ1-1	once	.	TGCGCCAGCAGCGTGGACCCAGGGTGGACTGAAGCTTTCTTT	CASSVDPGWTEAFF
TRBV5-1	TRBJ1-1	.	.	TGCGCCAGCAGCTTGAGGGACACCAGGAACACTGAAGCTTTCTTT	CASSLRDTRNTEAFF
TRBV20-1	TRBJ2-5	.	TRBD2	TGCAGTGCTAGAGAGGGGTACGGGAGGGCCCGGGAGACCCAGTACTTC	CSAREGYGRARETQYF
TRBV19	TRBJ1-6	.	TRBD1	TGTGCCAGTAGTGCAACCGGGACAGGGGATAATTCACCCCTCCACTTT	CASSATGTGDNSPLHF
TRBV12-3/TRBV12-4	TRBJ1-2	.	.	TGTGCCAGCAGTCCGGATGCTAATGGCTACACCTTC	CASSPDANGYTF
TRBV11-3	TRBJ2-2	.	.	TGTGCCAGCAGCCTCGACGCGAACACCGGGGAGCTGTTTTTT	CASSLDANTGELFF
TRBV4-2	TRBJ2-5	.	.	TGTGCCAGCAGCCCCTGGCCCACGCCGTTACATGAGACCCAGTACTTC	CASSPWPTPLHETQYF
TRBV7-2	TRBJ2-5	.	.	TGTGCCAGCAGCTTAACTAAAGAGACCCAGTACTTC	CASSLTKETQYF
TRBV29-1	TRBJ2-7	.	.	TGCAGCGTACTAGCACGCGGGGCCTACGAGCAGTACTTC	CSVLARGAYEQYF
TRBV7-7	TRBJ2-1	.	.	TGTGCCAGCAGCCCATGGGGTTCCCACAATGAGCAGTTCTTC	CASSPWGSHNEQFF
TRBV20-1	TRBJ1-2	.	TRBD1	TGCAGTGCTAGTGCCCCGTTCGGGACAGTTCCGGGCTACACCTTC	CSASAPFGTVPGYTF
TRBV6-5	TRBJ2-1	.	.	TGTGCCAGCAGTTACTCGAGAGGGCCCTACAATGAGCAGTTCTTC	CASSYSRGPYNEQFF
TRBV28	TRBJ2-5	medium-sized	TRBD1	TGTGCCAGCAGGACCCAACAGGGGCACGTGGCGGAGACCCAGTACTTC	CASRTQQGHVAETQYF
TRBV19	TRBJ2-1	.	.	TGTGCCAGTAGTCAGCACAATGAGCAGTTCTTC	CASSQHNEQFF
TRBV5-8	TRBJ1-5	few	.	TGTGCCAGCAGCCTTACAGGACAGCCCCAGCATTTT	CASSLTGQPQHF
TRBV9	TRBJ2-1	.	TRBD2	TGTGCCAGCAGCACCCAGATGGCGGGAGTCGGCAATGAGCAGTTCTTC	CASSTQMAGVGNEQFF
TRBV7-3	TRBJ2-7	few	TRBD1	TGTGCCAGCAGCGCGGACAGGGGCGACGAGCAGTACTTC	CASSADRGDEQYF